Listed below are T cell receptor beta chains from one sample, sequenced in a study of beta chain features in type 1 diabetes. Generated by immunoSEQ multiplex PCR, the TCRdb table keeps only in-frame clones and is missing some. The repertoire holds approximately 400,000 clones, with over 13% as singletons. The sequenced sample consisted of naive CD4+ T cells from blood. The source of these receptors is a woman in her late teens or twenties in good health. The CDR3 runs from the conserved cysteine through the conserved F or W. The order of the fields is V gene, J gene, CDR3 length, D gene, clone size, CDR3 protein, CDR3 DNA. D genes are given only for firm matches. Only part of the rows carry a size: once, few, many, or a class if the clone is expanded.

v_call: TRBV27
j_call: TRBJ2-7
cdr3_length: 15
d_call: .
clone_size: .
cdr3_aa: CASRGPGTVTYEQYF
cdr3_nt: TGTGCCAGCAGAGGCCCCGGGACTGTTACCTACGAGCAGTACTTC

v_call: TRBV27
j_call: TRBJ2-3
cdr3_length: 12
d_call: .
clone_size: .
cdr3_aa: CASSHPGDTQYF
cdr3_nt: TGTGCCAGCAGTCACCCAGGCGATACGCAGTATTTT

v_call: TRBV1
j_call: TRBJ2-7
cdr3_length: 15
d_call: .
clone_size: .
cdr3_aa: CTRTGLEQKSYEQYF
cdr3_nt: TGCACCAGGACCGGACTGGAACAGAAATCCTACGAGCAGTACTTC

v_call: TRBV9
j_call: TRBJ1-1
cdr3_length: 14
d_call: TRBD1
clone_size: few
cdr3_aa: CASSVGQANTEAFF
cdr3_nt: TGTGCCAGCAGCGTGGGACAGGCGAACACTGAAGCTTTCTTT

v_call: TRBV29-1
j_call: TRBJ2-5
cdr3_length: 15
d_call: .
clone_size: .
cdr3_aa: CSVGSPTGWQETQYF
cdr3_nt: TGCAGCGTAGGGTCTCCGACAGGTTGGCAAGAGACCCAGTACTTC

v_call: TRBV7-2
j_call: TRBJ2-5
cdr3_length: 13
d_call: .
clone_size: .
cdr3_aa: CASSPRAQETQYF
cdr3_nt: TGTGCCAGCAGCCCGCGCGCCCAAGAGACCCAGTACTTC

v_call: TRBV5-1
j_call: TRBJ2-3
cdr3_length: 16
d_call: .
clone_size: .
cdr3_aa: CASSLAPTARTDTQYF
cdr3_nt: TGCGCCAGCAGCTTGGCTCCCACTGCCCGCACAGATACGCAGTATTTT

v_call: TRBV19
j_call: TRBJ2-7
cdr3_length: 16
d_call: TRBD2
clone_size: few
cdr3_aa: CASSSMVGRADYEQYF
cdr3_nt: TGTGCCAGTAGTTCAATGGTTGGGAGGGCGGACTACGAGCAGTACTTC

v_call: TRBV28
j_call: TRBJ2-7
cdr3_length: 15
d_call: .
clone_size: .
cdr3_aa: CASSLFSPGNYEQYF
cdr3_nt: TGTGCCAGCAGTTTGTTCTCCCCGGGGAACTACGAGCAGTACTTC

v_call: TRBV30
j_call: TRBJ1-5
cdr3_length: 16
d_call: TRBD1
clone_size: .
cdr3_aa: CAWGRTGVHSNQPQHF
cdr3_nt: TGTGCCTGGGGTCGGACAGGAGTACATAGCAATCAGCCCCAGCATTTT

v_call: TRBV5-1
j_call: TRBJ2-7
cdr3_length: 16
d_call: TRBD2
clone_size: few
cdr3_aa: CASSLAGGRALYEQYF
cdr3_nt: TGCGCCAGCAGCTTGGCCGGGGGGAGGGCCCTCTACGAGCAGTACTTC

v_call: TRBV30
j_call: TRBJ2-7
cdr3_length: 11
d_call: .
clone_size: few
cdr3_aa: CAGGNSNEQYF
cdr3_nt: TGTGCCGGAGGTAATAGCAACGAGCAGTACTTC

v_call: TRBV18
j_call: TRBJ1-5
cdr3_length: 14
d_call: TRBD1
clone_size: .
cdr3_aa: CASSPGQGFQPQHF
cdr3_nt: TGTGCCAGCTCACCGGGACAGGGATTCCAGCCCCAGCATTTT

v_call: TRBV30
j_call: TRBJ1-1
cdr3_length: 14
d_call: TRBD1
clone_size: few
cdr3_aa: CAWSFQGAGTEAFF
cdr3_nt: TGTGCCTGGAGTTTCCAGGGGGCGGGTACTGAAGCTTTCTTT

v_call: TRBV30
j_call: TRBJ2-1
cdr3_length: 15
d_call: TRBD2
clone_size: .
cdr3_aa: CACLTGTSYRNEQFF
cdr3_nt: TGTGCCTGTCTCACCGGGACTAGCTATCGCAATGAGCAGTTCTTC

v_call: TRBV6-5
j_call: TRBJ2-7
cdr3_length: 14
d_call: TRBD2
clone_size: .
cdr3_aa: CASSFWTREGEQYF
cdr3_nt: TGTGCCAGCAGTTTTTGGACTAGAGAGGGCGAGCAGTACTTC

v_call: TRBV18
j_call: TRBJ2-1
cdr3_length: 12
d_call: .
clone_size: few
cdr3_aa: CASSSFFNEQFF
cdr3_nt: TGTGCCAGCTCATCCTTCTTTAATGAGCAGTTCTTC

v_call: TRBV19
j_call: TRBJ2-1
cdr3_length: 15
d_call: TRBD2
clone_size: few
cdr3_aa: CASSSGTSGNNEQFF
cdr3_nt: TGTGCCAGTAGTTCAGGGACTAGCGGCAACAATGAGCAGTTCTTC

v_call: TRBV7-9
j_call: TRBJ1-2
cdr3_length: 15
d_call: .
clone_size: few
cdr3_aa: CASSLGSSAVYGYTF
cdr3_nt: TGTGCCAGCAGCTTAGGATCCAGTGCTGTCTATGGCTACACCTTC

v_call: TRBV27
j_call: TRBJ1-2
cdr3_length: 16
d_call: TRBD1
clone_size: few
cdr3_aa: CASSLDRAPTNYGYTF
cdr3_nt: TGTGCCAGCAGTTTAGACAGGGCCCCCACTAACTATGGCTACACCTTC

v_call: TRBV6-6
j_call: TRBJ2-6
cdr3_length: 16
d_call: .
clone_size: few
cdr3_aa: CASSPSLSSGANVLTF
cdr3_nt: TGTGCCAGCAGTCCCTCTCTAAGCTCTGGGGCCAACGTCCTGACTTTC

v_call: TRBV29-1
j_call: TRBJ1-3
cdr3_length: 15
d_call: .
clone_size: .
cdr3_aa: CSVSKLDYSGNTIYF
cdr3_nt: TGCAGCGTTTCTAAATTGGACTACTCTGGAAACACCATATATTTT

v_call: TRBV29-1
j_call: TRBJ1-1
cdr3_length: 13
d_call: TRBD1
clone_size: few
cdr3_aa: CSVATDRAAEAFF
cdr3_nt: TGCAGCGTCGCTACTGACAGGGCAGCTGAAGCTTTCTTT

v_call: TRBV2
j_call: TRBJ1-1
cdr3_length: 13
d_call: .
clone_size: few
cdr3_aa: CASSPRPVAKAFF
cdr3_nt: TGTGCCAGCAGTCCGAGACCGGTAGCAAAAGCTTTCTTT

v_call: TRBV4-1
j_call: TRBJ2-5
cdr3_length: 13
d_call: .
clone_size: .
cdr3_aa: CASSQGGGETQYF
cdr3_nt: TGCGCCAGCAGCCAAGGAGGAGGAGAGACCCAGTACTTC

v_call: TRBV5-1
j_call: TRBJ2-5
cdr3_length: 14
d_call: TRBD1
clone_size: few
cdr3_aa: CASSFGTAQETQYF
cdr3_nt: TGCGCCAGCAGCTTCGGGACAGCACAAGAGACCCAGTACTTC

v_call: TRBV12-2
j_call: TRBJ2-5
cdr3_length: 16
d_call: .
clone_size: .
cdr3_aa: CASRCSPGNPEGTQYF
cdr3_nt: TGTGCAAGTCGCTGCTCCCCTGGGAACCCCGAGGGGACCCAGTACTTC

v_call: TRBV28
j_call: TRBJ2-1
cdr3_length: 17
d_call: TRBD2
clone_size: few
cdr3_aa: CASSSESLAGRGNEQFF
cdr3_nt: TGTGCCAGCAGTTCCGAATCACTAGCGGGAAGGGGCAATGAGCAGTTCTTC

v_call: TRBV18
j_call: TRBJ2-2
cdr3_length: 15
d_call: .
clone_size: .
cdr3_aa: CASSPRQEGTGELFF
cdr3_nt: TGTGCCAGCTCACCGAGACAGGAAGGGACCGGGGAGCTGTTTTTT

v_call: TRBV5-1
j_call: TRBJ1-3
cdr3_length: 16
d_call: .
clone_size: few
cdr3_aa: CASSSGQSISGNTIYF
cdr3_nt: TGCGCCAGCAGCTCCGGACAGTCTATCTCTGGAAACACCATATATTTT

v_call: TRBV28
j_call: TRBJ1-1
cdr3_length: 14
d_call: .
clone_size: few
cdr3_aa: CASSLGGISSEAFF
cdr3_nt: TGTGCCAGCAGTTTGGGAGGGATTAGCTCTGAAGCTTTCTTT

v_call: TRBV7-2
j_call: TRBJ1-1
cdr3_length: 13
d_call: .
clone_size: .
cdr3_aa: CASSLEGQTIAFF
cdr3_nt: TGTGCCAGCAGCTTAGAAGGGCAGACTATAGCTTTCTTT

v_call: TRBV4-2
j_call: TRBJ2-3
cdr3_length: 14
d_call: .
clone_size: few
cdr3_aa: CASSQVQGGYTQYF
cdr3_nt: TGTGCCAGCAGCCAAGTTCAGGGGGGTTATACGCAGTATTTT

v_call: TRBV18
j_call: TRBJ2-3
cdr3_length: 14
d_call: .
clone_size: .
cdr3_aa: CASSPRTKTDTQYF
cdr3_nt: TGTGCCAGCTCACCGAGGACTAAGACAGATACGCAGTATTTT

v_call: TRBV7-9
j_call: TRBJ2-1
cdr3_length: 17
d_call: TRBD2
clone_size: .
cdr3_aa: CASSLVLSGSSYNEQFF
cdr3_nt: TGTGCCAGCAGCTTGGTCCTTAGCGGGAGCTCCTACAATGAGCAGTTCTTC

v_call: TRBV29-1
j_call: TRBJ1-4
cdr3_length: 13
d_call: .
clone_size: .
cdr3_aa: CSVAGGAGEKLFF
cdr3_nt: TGCAGCGTGGCCGGGGGGGCGGGTGAAAAACTGTTTTTT

v_call: TRBV29-1
j_call: TRBJ2-7
cdr3_length: 13
d_call: TRBD1
clone_size: few
cdr3_aa: CSVSGQELPEQYF
cdr3_nt: TGCAGCGTCTCGGGACAGGAACTCCCCGAGCAGTACTTC

v_call: TRBV14
j_call: TRBJ1-4
cdr3_length: 15
d_call: .
clone_size: once
cdr3_aa: CASSQAPLQGEKLFF
cdr3_nt: TGTGCCAGCAGCCAAGCCCCCCTACAGGGAGAAAAACTGTTTTTT

v_call: TRBV30
j_call: TRBJ2-5
cdr3_length: 12
d_call: .
clone_size: .
cdr3_aa: CAWVLGSETQYF
cdr3_nt: TGTGCCTGGGTTCTCGGGTCGGAGACCCAGTACTTC

v_call: TRBV4-1
j_call: TRBJ2-7
cdr3_length: 17
d_call: TRBD2
clone_size: few
cdr3_aa: CASSSLGRGEQSYEQYF
cdr3_nt: TGCGCCAGCAGCAGCCTCGGGAGGGGAGAACAAAGTTACGAGCAGTACTTC

v_call: TRBV5-4
j_call: TRBJ2-7
cdr3_length: 15
d_call: TRBD2
clone_size: few
cdr3_aa: CASSSQGAGSTEQYF
cdr3_nt: TGTGCCAGCAGCTCTCAGGGAGCGGGATCCACCGAGCAGTACTTC

v_call: TRBV7-9
j_call: TRBJ2-7
cdr3_length: 14
d_call: TRBD1
clone_size: .
cdr3_aa: CASSLAGTGNEQYF
cdr3_nt: TGTGCCAGCAGCTTAGCAGGGACAGGGAATGAGCAGTACTTC